Listed below are T cell receptor beta chains from one sample, sequenced in a study of vaccination effects on CD4 cells after COVID-19. Antigens of these TCRs are unknown. Sequenced by immunoSEQ multiplex PCR; TCRdb stores in-frame clones only, minus some. This table has tens of thousands of clones, under 80% appearing once. The sample here was CD4+ T cells from PBMCs cultured without peptide, taken after COVID-19 vaccination. The receptors were sampled from a human donor who received a COVID-19 vaccine. The CDR3 runs from the conserved cysteine through the conserved F or W. Fields, in order: J gene, clone size, V gene, D gene, CDR3 protein, CDR3 DNA. D genes are given only for firm matches. The size field is filled for only some rows; it gives once, few, many or a size class.

TRBJ1-3,NA,TRBV18,TRBD1,CASSPNRGSSGNTIYF,TGTGCCAGCTCACCAAACAGGGGTTCCTCTGGAAACACCATATATTTT
TRBJ1-1,NA,TRBV6-5,TRBD1,CASSYRFGTGGTEAFF,TGTGCCAGCAGTTACCGATTTGGGACAGGGGGCACTGAAGCTTTCTTT
TRBJ2-1,NA,TRBV28,TRBD1,CASSLYARGSNEQFF,TGTGCCAGCAGTTTATACGCCAGGGGGAGTAATGAGCAGTTCTTC
TRBJ1-4,NA,TRBV2,NA,CASSWLGGATNEKLFF,TGTGCCAGCAGCTGGCTGGGGGGTGCAACTAATGAAAAACTGTTTTTT
TRBJ2-5,NA,TRBV10-3,NA,CAISEKETQYF,TGTGCCATCAGTGAAAAAGAGACCCAGTACTTC
TRBJ1-1,NA,TRBV28,NA,CASTPGGAGLVSEAFF,TGTGCCAGCACCCCGGGTGGGGCTGGGCTGGTGTCTGAAGCTTTCTTT
TRBJ1-5,NA,TRBV6-5,NA,CASRMTVYSNQPQHF,TGTGCCAGCAGAATGACAGTGTATAGCAATCAGCCCCAGCATTTT
TRBJ2-2,NA,TRBV6-1,TRBD2,CASSDPTSGGYTGELFF,TGTGCCAGCAGTGACCCGACTAGCGGGGGATACACCGGGGAGCTGTTTTTT
TRBJ1-1,NA,TRBV7-9,NA,CASGDLGRANTEAFF,TGTGCCAGCGGTGACCTGGGACGGGCGAACACTGAAGCTTTCTTT
TRBJ1-2,few,TRBV9,TRBD1,CASSFRDRRDGYTF,TGTGCCAGCAGCTTCCGGGACAGGAGGGATGGCTACACCTTC
TRBJ1-2,NA,TRBV28,NA,CASSLIQGSYGYTF,TGTGCCAGCAGTTTGATTCAGGGATCCTATGGCTACACCTTC
TRBJ2-5,NA,TRBV11-2,NA,CASSFLYGQETQYF,TGTGCCAGCAGCTTTTTATACGGGCAAGAGACCCAGTACTTC
TRBJ1-6,few,TRBV7-9,TRBD1,CASSSTGGNSPLHF,TGTGCCAGCAGCTCAACAGGGGGGAATTCACCCCTCCACTTT
TRBJ1-2,NA,TRBV5-1,NA,CASSLVVGRFYGYTF,TGCGCCAGCAGCTTGGTTGTTGGTCGGTTCTATGGCTACACCTTC
TRBJ1-2,once,TRBV6-6,TRBD1,CASSISGQPNYGYTF,TGTGCCAGCAGTATCTCGGGACAGCCTAACTATGGCTACACCTTC
TRBJ2-2,NA,TRBV5-4,TRBD1,CASSSGTGGTGELFF,TGTGCCAGCAGCTCAGGGACAGGGGGCACCGGGGAGCTGTTTTTT
TRBJ1-4,NA,TRBV13,NA,CASSLSPTNEKLFF,TGTGCCAGCAGCTTATCTCCAACTAATGAAAAACTGTTTTTT